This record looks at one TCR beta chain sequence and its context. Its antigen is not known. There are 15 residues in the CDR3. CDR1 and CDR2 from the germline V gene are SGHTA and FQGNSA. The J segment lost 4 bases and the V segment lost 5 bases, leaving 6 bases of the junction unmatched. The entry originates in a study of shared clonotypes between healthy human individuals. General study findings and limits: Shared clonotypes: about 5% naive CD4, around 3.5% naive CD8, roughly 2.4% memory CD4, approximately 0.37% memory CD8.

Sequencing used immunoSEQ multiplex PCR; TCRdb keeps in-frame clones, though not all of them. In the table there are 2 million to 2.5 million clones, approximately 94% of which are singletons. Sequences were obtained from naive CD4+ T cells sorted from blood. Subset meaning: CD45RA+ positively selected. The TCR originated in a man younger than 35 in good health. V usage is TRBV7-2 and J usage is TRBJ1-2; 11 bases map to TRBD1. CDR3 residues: CASSAGQGARYGYTF. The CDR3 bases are TGTGCCAGCAGCGCTGGACAGGGGGCCCGCTATGGCTACACCTTC.